These 14 T cell receptor beta chains were sequenced from one sample in a study of T cell changes during pregnancy in multiple sclerosis. Profiled with immunoSEQ multiplex PCR; TCRdb holds only in-frame clones, not every one. The sample carries some 44,000 clones, 70% to 90% recorded once. The input for sequencing was CD4+ T cells from peripheral blood mononuclear cells, taken after pregnancy. The receptor source for this set is a female donor with multiple sclerosis, enrolled in a pregnancy study.

This clone was counted once. The J gene is TRBJ1-5, the V gene TRBV19; D is possibly TRBD1 (5 bases). The CDR3 has 15 amino acids. V lost 10 bases to trimming and J lost 0 bases, with 16 bases between them. Germline CDR1 and CDR2: LNHDA and SQIVND (reference sequence). CDR3 residues: CATTRPGNSNQPQHF. CDR3 nucleotide sequence: TGTGCCACCACCAGGCCAGGGAATAGCAATCAGCCCCAGCATTTT.

This sequence joins TRBV4-3 and TRBJ2-7; D might be TRBD2 (5 bases). V gave up 4 bases and J gave up 0 bases, with 10 bases separating them. The CDR3 is made up of 14 amino acids. Germline V gene sequence: CDR1 LGHNA, CDR2 YSLEER. CDR3 residues: CASSPGWSSYEQYF. The DNA of the CDR3 is TGCGCCAGCAGCCCGGGGTGGAGCTCCTACGAGCAGTACTTC.

The chain employs TRBV2 and TRBJ1-1, with 10 positions matching TRBD1. Germline V gene lookup returns CDR1 SNHLY and CDR2 FYNNEI. J gave up 1 base and V 5 bases, and 4 bases lay outside the gene matches. The CDR3 is 15 residues long. The CDR3 sequence: CASSPRTGGNTEAFF. CDR3 nucleotides: TGTGCCAGCAGTCCCCGGACAGGGGGGAACACTGAAGCTTTCTTT.

This clone was recorded once. CDR3 region: CSVVRGGRNEQFF. CDR3 coding DNA: TGCAGCGTTGTTCGGGGGGGCAGAAATGAGCAGTTCTTC. The chain links TRBV29-1 to TRBJ2-1, with 8 bases lining up with TRBD2. Germline assignment: CDR1 SQVTM and CDR2 ANQGSEA. V dropped 4 bases and J dropped 7; count of bases not matched to a gene: 6. The length of the CDR3 is 13 residues.

The chain couples TRBV19 to TRBJ2-3; TRBD2 matches 8 bases. Trimming cost V 7 bases and J 6 bases; bases outside gene matches: 15. This CDR3 has 16 amino acids. CDR1 is LNHDA and CDR2 is SQIVND in the germline V gene (reference sequence). The CDR3, as DNA: TGTGCCAGTACTTGGGATAGCGGGGACCCAGGGGATACGCAGTATTTT. It yields the protein CASTWDSGDPGDTQYF.

V usage is TRBV5-1 and J usage is TRBJ2-3; 11 positions match TRBD2. CDR1 is SGHRS, CDR2 YFSETQ, per germline. The trim removed 0 bases at V and 4 bases at J, leaving 4 bases unmatched. CDR3 length: 16 residues. In DNA, the CDR3 is TGCGCCAGCAGCTTGGAGCTAGCGGGGGGAGCAGATACGCAGTATTTT. This translates into CASSLELAGGADTQYF.

The DNA of the CDR3 is TGTGCCAGCAGCTCCCGACAGGGCTTATGGGAGACCCAGTACTTC. It codes for CASSSRQGLWETQYF. The J gene is TRBJ2-5, the V gene TRBV7-6; 7 bases are a match to TRBD1. Germline CDR1 and CDR2: SGHVS and FNYEAQ. Trimming took 4 bases from V and 5 from J; bases not matched to a gene: 10. This CDR3 contains 15 residues.

V gene TRBV4-3 combines with J gene TRBJ1-1, with 9 bases that match TRBD1. Germline trimming cut 0 bases from V and 5 bases from J; bases unmatched to any gene: 16. Germline CDR1 is LGHNA and CDR2 is YSLEER. The CDR3 contains 19 residues. The CDR3 DNA reads as TGCGCCAGCAGCCAAGAATCTATGGGACAGGGCTTCCTGGGGACTGAAGCTTTCTTT. Translating gives CASSQESMGQGFLGTEAFF.

The chain carries TRBV5-8 and TRBJ2-5; 14 nucleotides agree with TRBD2. The CDR3 length is 17 residues. Germline V CDR1 and CDR2: SGHTS, YDEGEE. J gave up 2 bases and V 2 bases, and 5 bases lay outside the gene matches. Here the CDR3 DNA reads TGTGCCAGCAGCTTTGGGACTAGCGGGGGCCTGCAAGAGACCCAGTACTTC. This sequence encodes CASSFGTSGGLQETQYF. Full variable domain (rest looked up from reference TRBV5-8 and TRBJ2-5): EAGVTQSPTHLIKTRGQQATLRCSPISGHTSVYWYQQALGLGLQFLLWYDEGEERNRGNFPPRFSGRQFPNYSSELNVNALELEDSALYLCASSFGTSGGLQETQYFGPGTRLLVL.

The gene calls are TRBV23-1 and TRBJ1-3; TRBD1 might be the D (5 bases). TRBV23-1 is assigned to the ORF class and has an uncertain function. V lost 3 bases and J 3 bases, leaving 15 bases between the germline ends. This CDR3 is 16 amino acids long. The CDR3 region has the DNA TGCGCCAGCAGTCACCTCAGACAGTTGATTGGAAACACCATATATTTT. Protein sequence: CASSHLRQLIGNTIYF.

The V call is TRBV7-9, the J call TRBJ2-5, with D perhaps TRBD2 (7 bases). The CDR3 sequence is 18 residues long. Between the trimmed V and J ends, which lost 1 base and 5 bases, there was a span of 23 bases. CDR1 and CDR2 (germline): SEHNR, FQNEAQ (reference sequence). CDR3 protein: CASSLVGGFSGPFETQYF. The CDR3 nucleotides read TGTGCCAGCAGCTTAGTAGGGGGATTTAGCGGGCCCTTCGAGACCCAGTACTTC.

The chain couples TRBV5-1 to TRBJ2-3; the match to TRBD1 covers 7 bases. The CDR3 spans 15 residues. Germline V gives CDR1 SGHRS, CDR2 YFSETQ. V was clipped by 1 base and J by 2 bases; unmatched bases: 4. The CDR3 is CASSLWGQSTDTQYF. The DNA for the CDR3 is TGCGCCAGCAGCTTGTGGGGACAGTCCACAGATACGCAGTATTTT.

This chain links TRBV18 with TRBJ2-7, with a weak D call TRBD1 (5 bases). Trimming pared 0 bases from V and 8 bases from J, leaving 11 bases between. This CDR3 is built from 13 residues. Germline V gene data show CDR1 as KGHSH and CDR2 as LQKENI. In DNA form, the CDR3 reads TGTGCCAGCTCACCACCCGGCAGGGCCCAGCAGTACTTC. Protein product: CASSPPGRAQQYF. The full variable domain, with the rest looked up from reference TRBV18 and TRBJ2-7, is NAGVMQNPRHLVRRRGQEARLRCSPMKGHSHVYWYRQLPEEGLKFMVYLQKENIIDESGMPKERFSAEFPKEGPSILRIQQVVRGDSAAYFCASSPPGRAQQYFGPGTRLTVT.

The gene calls are TRBV5-1 and TRBJ2-1; 9 bases are shared with TRBD2. The CDR3 totals 17 residues. The germline V gene encodes CDR1 SGHRS and CDR2 YFSETQ. Trimming cost V 4 bases and J 6 bases; bases outside gene matches: 14. For the CDR3, the DNA is TGCGCCAGCAGCCCCCCCCGGGTGGCGGGGGGGCCCAATGAGCAGTTCTTC. Encoded protein: CASSPPRVAGGPNEQFF.